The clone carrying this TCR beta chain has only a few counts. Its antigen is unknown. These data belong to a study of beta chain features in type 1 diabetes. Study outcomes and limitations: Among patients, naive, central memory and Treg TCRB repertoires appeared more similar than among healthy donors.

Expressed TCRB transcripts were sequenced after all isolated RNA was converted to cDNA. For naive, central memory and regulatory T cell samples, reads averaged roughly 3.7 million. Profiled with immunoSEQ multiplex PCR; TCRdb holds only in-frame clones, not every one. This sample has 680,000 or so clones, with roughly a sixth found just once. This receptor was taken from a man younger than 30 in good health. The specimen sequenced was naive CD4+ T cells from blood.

In DNA form, the CDR3 reads TGTGCCAGCAGCGTAGCTCCAAGGACAGGGTTTTATGGAAACACCATATATTTT. Translating gives CASSVAPRTGFYGNTIYF. The V call is TRBV9, the J call TRBJ1-3, with TRBD1 matching over 8 bases. With 0 bases clipped from V and 3 bases from J, the junction kept 11 bases outside the gene matches. The CDR3 consists of 18 residues. Germline V gives CDR1 SGDLS, CDR2 YYNGEE.